The T cell receptor (beta chain) described here comes from a study of technical replicates of blood from a few donors (dated by TCRdb to 2016 to 2017). V ends up 1 base short and J 5 bases short, with an unmatched junction base count of 10. The germline V gene (reference sequence) yields PRHDT for CDR1 and FYEKMQ for CDR2. The CDR3 covers 16 residues, taking in both the cysteine and the phenylalanine. Kept here is only the CDR3 DNA, which spans 48 bases and is read in frame from base 1. About this clone itself: What this receptor recognizes is not known. Per-base quality was not reported, and no clone a single base away is much larger than it.

Library prep was done by the immunoSEQ multiplex PCR assay. TCRdb's version of the immuneACCESS table is confined to in-frame rearrangements and falls short of the full clone set. An unresolved V gene accounts for under half of the shortfall where checked; the remainder is of unknown origin. In all, the sample holds approximately 87,000 clones, and 91% of those were seen once. Around 0.37% of the sample belongs to the ten largest clones. The source of this sequence is a human donor in good health. Some clones in this sample may be carry-over from other donors' samples. This sequence uses TRBV13 and TRBJ2-5, and TRBD1 matches 7 of the central bases. The sequencing input was T cells isolated from PBMCs. The CDR3 reads CASSLESGQVAETQYF. The base sequence is TGTGCCAGCAGCTTAGAGAGCGGACAGGTGGCGGAGACCCAGTACTTC.